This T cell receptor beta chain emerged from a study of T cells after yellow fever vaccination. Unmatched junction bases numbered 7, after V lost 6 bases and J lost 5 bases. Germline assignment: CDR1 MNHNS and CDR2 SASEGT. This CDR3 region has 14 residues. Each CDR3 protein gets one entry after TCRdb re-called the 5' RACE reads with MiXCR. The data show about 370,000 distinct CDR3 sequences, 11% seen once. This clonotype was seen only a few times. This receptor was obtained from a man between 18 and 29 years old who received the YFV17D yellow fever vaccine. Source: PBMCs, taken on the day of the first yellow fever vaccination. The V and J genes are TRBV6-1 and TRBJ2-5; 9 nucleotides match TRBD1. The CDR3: CASSRRTGDETQYF. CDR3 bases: TGTGCCAGCAGCCGTCGGACAGGGGATGAGACCCAGTACTTC.